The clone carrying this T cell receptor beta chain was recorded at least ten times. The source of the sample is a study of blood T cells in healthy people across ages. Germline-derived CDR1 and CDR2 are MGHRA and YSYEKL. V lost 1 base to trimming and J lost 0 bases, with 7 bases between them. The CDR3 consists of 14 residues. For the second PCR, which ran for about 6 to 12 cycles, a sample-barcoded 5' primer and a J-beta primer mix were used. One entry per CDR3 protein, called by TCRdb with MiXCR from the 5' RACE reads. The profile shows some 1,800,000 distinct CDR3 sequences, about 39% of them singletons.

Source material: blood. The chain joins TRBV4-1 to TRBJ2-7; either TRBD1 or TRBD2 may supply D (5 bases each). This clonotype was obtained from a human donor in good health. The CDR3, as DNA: TGCGCCAGCAGCCAAGTGGGGGTCTCCTACGAGCAGTACTTC. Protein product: CASSQVGVSYEQYF.